This TCR beta chain was observed in a study of T cells in Graves' hyperthyroidism and ophthalmopathy. Whole-study results and caveats: Ophthalmopathy got predicted by the model a median around 6.6 months before its onset.

Trimming removed 0 bases at V and 5 bases at J, with 31 bases between. Germline CDR1 GTSNPN, CDR2 SVGIG (reference sequence). This CDR3 is built from 20 residues. As for this clonotype: Its antigen is unknown.

Researchers amplified the TCR beta CDR3 regions from RNA transcripts. The HTBI set primed first-round TCR CDR3 RT-PCR. TCRdb redid the calling of the multiplex PCR reads with MiXCR, one entry per CDR3 protein. The repertoire holds 550,000 to 800,000 distinct CDR3 sequences, with 17% as singletons. Sequenced: blood. The clonotype was recovered from a middle-aged man with Graves' hyperthyroidism. This rearrangement joins TRBV30 to TRBJ1-2; D remains unclear. The CDR3 nucleotides are TGTGCCTGGAGTGTAGAGTACTCGTTGAAACCGCTGAAATCACTATATGGCTACACCTTC. It specifies CAWSVEYSLKPLKSLYGYTF.